The source of this T cell receptor (beta chain) is a study of T-cell reconstitution after alpha-beta-depleted transplantation in children. Researchers prepared the TCRbeta library using unique molecular identifiers, the study reports. TCRdb analysed the PCR reads with MiXCR anew, one entry per CDR3 protein. Of some 200,000 distinct CDR3 sequences listed, roughly 14% are singletons. This clonotype was found a few times. The length of the CDR3 is 14 residues. Germline CDR1 SGHRS, CDR2 YFSETQ. After removal of 4 bases from V and 2 bases from J, the junction contained 5 bases not matched to a gene. This chain connects TRBV5-1 to TRBJ2-7; TRBD2 aligns across 8 bases. This clonotype was obtained from a human donor who donated a stem cell graft to a child with acute lymphoblastic leukemia. Sequences were derived from PBMCs from the stem cell graft donor, sampled from the stem cell graft. The DNA of the CDR3 is TGCGCCAGCAGCCCGGGGGGGATAACCTACGAGCAGTACTTC. This translates into CASSPGGITYEQYF.